Following are 8 T cell receptor beta chains from one sample sequenced in a study of neoadjuvant nivolumab and ipilimumab in lung cancer. Assay used: immunoSEQ multiplex PCR; TCRdb lists only in-frame clones, some missing. Of 25,000 to 35,000 clones in the sample, 92% are singletons; the top ten hold 2% to 2.5%. Here the sequenced sample was peripheral blood, taken after neoadjuvant nivolumab, alone or with ipilimumab, at or shortly before surgery. The receptors originated from an adult with non-small cell lung cancer.

The chain recombines TRBV5-4 with TRBJ2-4, with 7 bases that match TRBD1. The CDR3 sequence is 14 residues long. V lost 4 bases, J lost 4 bases, and 5 bases stayed unmatched. The V gene's germline CDR1 is SGHNT and CDR2 YYREEE (reference sequence). CDR3 region: CASSPGQLKNIQYF. CDR3 DNA sequence: TGTGCCAGCAGCCCGGGACAGTTAAAAAACATTCAGTACTTC. The complete variable domain, with remaining parts taken from reference TRBV5-4 and TRBJ2-4, reads ETGVTQSPTHLIKTRGQQVTLRCSSQSGHNTVSWYQQALGQGPQFIFQYYREEENGRGNFPPRFSGLQFPNYSSELNVNALELDDSALYLCASSPGQLKNIQYFGAGTRLSVL.

This chain connects TRBV13 to TRBJ2-7, with D perhaps matching TRBD1 (6 bases). V shed 5 bases and J shed 6 bases, with 20 bases lying between them. Germline loops: CDR1 PRHDT, CDR2 FYEKMQ (reference sequence). The CDR3 spans 15 residues. The CDR3: CASSLTTGGAVEQYF. The CDR3 DNA sequence: TGTGCCAGCAGCCTTACGACAGGAGGTGCGGTCGAGCAGTACTTC.

The chain has TRBV9 and TRBJ2-6, with D uncertain. The CDR3 is 15 residues long. The V gene's germline CDR1 is SGDLS and CDR2 YYNGEE. Trimming stripped 0 bases from V and 2 bases from J, with 6 bases between. The CDR3 bases are TGTGCCAGCAGCGTAGTGGGGACTGGGGCCAACGTCCTGACTTTC. Protein: CASSVVGTGANVLTF.

This chain links TRBV7-9 with TRBJ2-7; D remains unclear. V lost 4 bases to trimming and J lost 2 bases, with 15 bases between them. CDR1 SEHNR and CDR2 FQNEAQ come from the germline V gene (reference sequence). The CDR3 spans 15 residues. CDR3 nucleotide sequence: TGTGCCAGCAGCTCAAGTACAAAGTTCCCCTACGAGCAGTACTTC. It encodes CASSSSTKFPYEQYF.

V gene TRBV18 combines with J gene TRBJ2-7, with 11 positions matching TRBD1. The ends lost 4 bases at V and 2 bases at J; junction bases unmatched: 4. Germline values: CDR1 KGHSH, CDR2 LQKENI. This CDR3 has 15 amino acids. CDR3 nucleotide sequence: TGTGCCAGCTCACAGGGGGGACAGGGGGCCTACGAGCAGTACTTC. Protein product: CASSQGGQGAYEQYF.

V is TRBV27 and J is TRBJ1-2; TRBD1 matches at 9 bases. Germline lookup yields CDR1 MNHEY and CDR2 SMNVEV (reference sequence). The length of the CDR3 is 16 residues. After removal of 6 bases from V and 0 bases from J, the junction contained 8 bases not matched to a gene. The chain's CDR3 is CASSPVWTGANYGYTF. CDR3 coding DNA: TGTGCCAGCAGCCCAGTCTGGACAGGGGCTAACTATGGCTACACCTTC.

J is TRBJ1-3 and V is TRBV5-4, with a weak D call TRBD1 (6 bases). CDR1 and CDR2 from the germline V gene are SGHNT and YYREEE (reference sequence). V lost 4 bases, J lost 4 bases, and 15 bases lay in between. There are 15 residues in the CDR3. CDR3 in amino acids: CASSQQGGRGNTIYF. The DNA for the CDR3 is TGTGCCAGCAGCCAACAGGGAGGTAGAGGAAACACCATATATTTT.

The chain is built from TRBV13 and TRBJ1-3, with D hard to call. CDR1 is PRHDT, CDR2 FYEKMQ, per germline (reference sequence). The CDR3 contains 14 residues. Between the trimmed V and J ends, which lost 3 bases and 0 bases, there was a span of 6 bases. For the CDR3, the DNA is TGTGCCAGCAGCTTGGGGAGCTCTGGAAACACCATATATTTT. Protein sequence: CASSLGSSGNTIYF.